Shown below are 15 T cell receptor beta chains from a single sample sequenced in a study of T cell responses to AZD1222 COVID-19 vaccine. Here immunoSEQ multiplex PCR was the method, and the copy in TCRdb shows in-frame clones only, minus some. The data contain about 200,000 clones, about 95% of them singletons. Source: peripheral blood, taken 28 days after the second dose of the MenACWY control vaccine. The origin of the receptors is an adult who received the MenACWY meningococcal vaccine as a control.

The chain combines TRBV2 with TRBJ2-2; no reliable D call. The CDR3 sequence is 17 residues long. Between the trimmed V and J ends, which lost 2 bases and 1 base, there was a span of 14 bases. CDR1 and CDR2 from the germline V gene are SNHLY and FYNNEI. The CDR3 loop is CASSESDKILNTGELFF. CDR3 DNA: TGTGCCAGCAGTGAATCTGACAAAATACTGAACACCGGGGAGCTGTTTTTT.

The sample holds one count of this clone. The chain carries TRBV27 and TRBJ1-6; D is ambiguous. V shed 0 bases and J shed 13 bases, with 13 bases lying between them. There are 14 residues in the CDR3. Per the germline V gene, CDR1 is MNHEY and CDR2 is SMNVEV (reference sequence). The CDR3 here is CASSLSSTARPLHF. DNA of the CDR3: TGTGCCAGCAGTTTATCCTCGACGGCCCGTCCCCTCCACTTT.

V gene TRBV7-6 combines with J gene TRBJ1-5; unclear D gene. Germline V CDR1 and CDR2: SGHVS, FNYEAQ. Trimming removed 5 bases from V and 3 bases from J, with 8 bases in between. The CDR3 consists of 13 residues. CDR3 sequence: CASSEGFNQPQHF. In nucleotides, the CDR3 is TGTGCCAGCAGCGAGGGATTCAATCAGCCCCAGCATTTT.

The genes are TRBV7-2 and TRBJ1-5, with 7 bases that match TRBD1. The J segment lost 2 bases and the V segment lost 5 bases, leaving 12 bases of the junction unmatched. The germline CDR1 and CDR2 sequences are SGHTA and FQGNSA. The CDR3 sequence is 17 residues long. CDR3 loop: CASSATGPTGRNQPQHF. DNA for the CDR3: TGTGCCAGCAGCGCCACTGGACCGACAGGGCGCAATCAGCCCCAGCATTTT. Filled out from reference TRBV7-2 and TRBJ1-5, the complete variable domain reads GAGVSQSPSNKVTEKGKDVELRCDPISGHTALYWYRQSLGQGLEFLIYFQGNSAPDKSGLPSDRFSAERTGGSVSTLTIQRTQQEDSAVYLCASSATGPTGRNQPQHFGDGTRLSIL.

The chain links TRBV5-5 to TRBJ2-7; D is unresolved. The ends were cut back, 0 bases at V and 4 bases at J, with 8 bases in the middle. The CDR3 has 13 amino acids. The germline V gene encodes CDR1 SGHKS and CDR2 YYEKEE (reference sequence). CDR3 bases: TGTGCCAGCAGCTTGGATGTAGGTTACGAGCAGTACTTC. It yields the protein CASSLDVGYEQYF.

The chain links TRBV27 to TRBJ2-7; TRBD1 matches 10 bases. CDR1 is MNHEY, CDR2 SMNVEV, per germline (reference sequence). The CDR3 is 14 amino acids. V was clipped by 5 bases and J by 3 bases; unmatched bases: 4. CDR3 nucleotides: TGTGCCAGCAGTCTCCGGGACAGGGGCTACGAGCAGTACTTC. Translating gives CASSLRDRGYEQYF.

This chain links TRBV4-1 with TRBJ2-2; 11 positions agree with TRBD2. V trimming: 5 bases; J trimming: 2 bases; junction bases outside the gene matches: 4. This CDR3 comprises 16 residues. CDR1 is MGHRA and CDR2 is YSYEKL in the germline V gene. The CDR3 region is CASSGSGGDNTGELFF. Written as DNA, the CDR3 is TGCGCCAGCAGCGGTAGCGGGGGGGATAACACCGGGGAGCTGTTTTTT.

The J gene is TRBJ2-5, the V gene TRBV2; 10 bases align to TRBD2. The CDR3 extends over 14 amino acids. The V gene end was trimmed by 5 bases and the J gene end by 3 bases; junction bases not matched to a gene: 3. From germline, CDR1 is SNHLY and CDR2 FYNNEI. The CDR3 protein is CASSLAGAKETQYF. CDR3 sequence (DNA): TGTGCCAGCAGTCTAGCGGGGGCCAAAGAGACCCAGTACTTC.

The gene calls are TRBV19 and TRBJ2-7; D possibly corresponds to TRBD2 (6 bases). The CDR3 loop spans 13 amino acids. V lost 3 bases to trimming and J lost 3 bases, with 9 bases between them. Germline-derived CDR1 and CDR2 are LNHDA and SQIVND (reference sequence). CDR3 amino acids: CASSMGLNYEQYF. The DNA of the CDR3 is TGTGCCAGTAGTATGGGACTGAACTACGAGCAGTACTTC. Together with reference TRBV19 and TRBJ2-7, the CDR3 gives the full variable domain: DGGITQSPKYLFRKEGQNVTLSCEQNLNHDAMYWYRQDPGQGLRLIYYSQIVNDFQKGDIAEGYSVSREKKESFPLTVTSAQKNPTAFYLCASSMGLNYEQYFGPGTRLTVT.

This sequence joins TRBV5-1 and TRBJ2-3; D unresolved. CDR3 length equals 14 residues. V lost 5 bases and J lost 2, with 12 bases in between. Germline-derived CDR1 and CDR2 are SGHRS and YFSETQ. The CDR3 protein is CASSFSQATDTQYF. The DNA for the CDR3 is TGCGCCAGCAGTTTTTCCCAGGCCACAGATACGCAGTATTTT.

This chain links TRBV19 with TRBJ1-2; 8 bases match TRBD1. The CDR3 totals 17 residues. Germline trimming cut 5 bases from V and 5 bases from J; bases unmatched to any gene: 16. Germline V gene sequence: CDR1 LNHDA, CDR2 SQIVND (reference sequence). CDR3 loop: CASSSRDRNFLGYGYTF. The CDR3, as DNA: TGTGCCAGTAGTTCCCGGGACAGGAATTTTCTGGGGTATGGCTACACCTTC.

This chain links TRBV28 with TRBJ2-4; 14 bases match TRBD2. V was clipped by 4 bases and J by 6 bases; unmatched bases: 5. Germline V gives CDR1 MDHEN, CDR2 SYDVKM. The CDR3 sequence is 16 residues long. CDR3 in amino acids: CASSSQGLAGVNIQYF. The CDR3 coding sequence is TGTGCCAGCAGTTCCCAGGGACTAGCGGGGGTAAACATTCAGTACTTC.

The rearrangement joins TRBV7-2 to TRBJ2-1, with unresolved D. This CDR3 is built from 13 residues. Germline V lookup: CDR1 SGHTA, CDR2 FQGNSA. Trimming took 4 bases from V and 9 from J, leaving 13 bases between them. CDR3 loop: CASSSLRASEQFF. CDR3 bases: TGTGCCAGCAGCTCCTTAAGGGCGTCTGAGCAGTTCTTC.

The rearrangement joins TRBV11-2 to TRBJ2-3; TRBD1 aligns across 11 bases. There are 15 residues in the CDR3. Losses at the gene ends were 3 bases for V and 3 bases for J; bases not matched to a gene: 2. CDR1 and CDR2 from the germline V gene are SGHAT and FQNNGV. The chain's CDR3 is CASSFGTGGTDTQYF. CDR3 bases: TGTGCCAGCAGCTTTGGGACAGGGGGTACAGATACGCAGTATTTT. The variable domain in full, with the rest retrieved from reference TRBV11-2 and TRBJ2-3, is EAGVAQSPRYKIIEKRQSVAFWCNPISGHATLYWYQQILGQGPKLLIQFQNNGVVDDSQLPKDRFSAERLKGVDSTLKIQPAKLEDSAVYLCASSFGTGGTDTQYFGPGTRLTVL.

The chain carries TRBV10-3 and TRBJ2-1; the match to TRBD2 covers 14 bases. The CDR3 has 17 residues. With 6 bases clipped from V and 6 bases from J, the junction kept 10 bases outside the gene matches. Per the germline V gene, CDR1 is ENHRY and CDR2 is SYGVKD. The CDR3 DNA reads TGTGCCATCAGGTCTACCGGGACTAGCGGGAGTTTCAATGAGCAGTTCTTC. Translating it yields CAIRSTGTSGSFNEQFF.